Listed below are T cell receptor beta chains from one sample, sequenced in a study of neurological immune-mediated disorders. Via MiXCR, TCRdb re-called the 5' RACE reads, giving one row per CDR3 protein. There are 81,000 or so distinct CDR3 sequences in the sample; about 5.5% occur only once, and 2.2% lies in the top ten. Sequencing was done on a sample of PBMCs. The receptors here all came from a woman in her twenties or thirties with multiple sclerosis. The CDR3 runs from the conserved cysteine through the conserved F or W. A D gene is named only where the DNA matches it firmly. Part of the rows lack a size; the others show once, few, many or a class for expanded clones.

v_gene	abundance	len	d_gene	j_gene	CDR3aa	CDR3nt
TRBV5-1	many	15	TRBD1	TRBJ2-2	CASSFGQEYTGELFF	TGCGCCAGCAGCTTTGGACAGGAGTACACCGGGGAGCTGTTTTTT
TRBV20-1	many	13	NA	TRBJ2-3	CSARVPTTDTQYF	TGCAGTGCTCGTGTACCTACCACAGATACGCAGTATTTT
TRBV20-1	many	14	TRBD2	TRBJ2-7	CSARDLAGDREQYF	TGCAGTGCTAGAGATCTAGCGGGAGATCGGGAGCAGTACTTC
TRBV7-9	many	13	NA	TRBJ2-3	CATGGRSTDTQYF	TGTGCCACTGGTGGGCGATCCACAGATACGCAGTATTTT
TRBV5-1	many	14	NA	TRBJ2-5	CASSVGGLRETQYF	TGCGCCAGCAGCGTCGGGGGTCTTCGCGAGACCCAGTACTTC
TRBV5-1	NA	15	NA	TRBJ2-5	CASSFFGRNQETQYF	TGCGCCAGCAGCTTCTTCGGGCGGAACCAAGAGACCCAGTACTTC
TRBV28	many	17	TRBD2	TRBJ2-3	CASSFGLAGPSTDTQYF	TGTGCCAGCAGTTTCGGACTAGCGGGCCCTAGCACAGATACGCAGTATTTT
TRBV28	many	17	NA	TRBJ2-2	CASSPPAAFMNTGELFF	TGTGCCAGCAGTCCCCCGGCAGCCTTCATGAACACCGGGGAGCTGTTTTTT
TRBV5-6	NA	16	TRBD1	TRBJ1-5	CASSSDRGSKDQPQHF	TGTGCCAGCAGCTCGGACAGGGGATCGAAGGATCAGCCCCAGCATTTT
TRBV12-3/TRBV12-4	many	14	NA	TRBJ2-7	CASSTRDTLYEQYF	TGTGCCAGCAGTACCCGGGACACGCTGTACGAGCAGTACTTC
TRBV3-1	many	15	TRBD1	TRBJ1-2	CASTLGDRHGYGYTF	TGTGCCAGCACCCTGGGGGACAGGCACGGCTATGGCTACACCTTC
TRBV10-3	many	14	TRBD1	TRBJ1-1	CAIRGDRAGAEAFF	TGTGCCATCAGGGGGGACAGGGCAGGCGCAGAAGCTTTCTTT
TRBV20-1	many	12	NA	TRBJ2-5	CSARGGFETQYF	TGCAGTGCTAGGGGCGGGTTCGAGACCCAGTACTTC
TRBV5-1	many	14	TRBD1	TRBJ1-1	CASSHGQGFTEAFF	TGCGCCAGCAGCCACGGACAGGGGTTCACTGAAGCTTTCTTT
TRBV5-1	many	16	TRBD2	TRBJ2-1	CASSLALAGGTNEQFF	TGCGCCAGCAGCTTGGCGCTAGCGGGAGGGACCAATGAGCAGTTCTTC
TRBV4-2	many	13	NA	TRBJ2-3	CASSQEMTDTQYF	TGTGCCAGCAGCCAAGAAATGACAGATACGCAGTATTTT
TRBV9	many	14	TRBD1	TRBJ2-7	CASSVGQGRNEQYF	TGTGCCAGCAGCGTAGGACAGGGTAGGAACGAGCAGTACTTC
TRBV3-1	many	15	NA	TRBJ2-5	CASSQYGRGQETQYF	TGTGCCAGCAGCCAATACGGGCGGGGACAAGAGACCCAGTACTTC
TRBV15	many	14	NA	TRBJ2-4	CATQWRGAKNIQYF	TGTGCCACCCAGTGGAGGGGTGCCAAAAACATTCAGTACTTC
TRBV4-1	few	15	TRBD1	TRBJ1-2	CASSPGTGGGYGYTF	TGCGCCAGCAGCCCAGGGACAGGGGGCGGCTATGGCTACACCTTC
TRBV2	many	12	TRBD1	TRBJ2-1	CASRQGQGWEFF	TGTGCCAGCAGGCAGGGACAGGGCTGGGAGTTCTTC
TRBV12-3/TRBV12-4	many	13	NA	TRBJ2-2	CASRKTGPGELFF	TGTGCCAGCAGAAAGACAGGCCCCGGGGAGCTGTTTTTT
TRBV11-1	NA	15	NA	TRBJ2-1	CASSPSEVRGNEQFF	TGTGCCAGCAGCCCCTCAGAGGTCAGGGGAAATGAGCAGTTCTTC
TRBV25-1	many	14	NA	TRBJ2-1	CASSEFTSYNEQFF	TGTGCCAGCAGTGAATTCACTTCCTACAATGAGCAGTTCTTC
TRBV20-1	many	11	NA	TRBJ2-1	CSARSDNEQFF	TGCAGTGCTAGAAGCGACAATGAGCAGTTCTTC
TRBV28	many	16	TRBD2	TRBJ2-7	CASRPSRLAGGYEQYF	TGTGCCAGCAGACCATCACGACTAGCGGGAGGATACGAGCAGTACTTC
TRBV14	NA	16	TRBD1	TRBJ1-1	CASSQDPSTGGSEAFF	TGTGCCAGCAGCCAAGATCCCTCTACAGGGGGATCTGAAGCTTTCTTT
TRBV6-5	NA	16	NA	TRBJ2-2	CASSYFRGWNTGELFF	TGTGCCAGCAGTTATTTCCGAGGGTGGAACACCGGGGAGCTGTTTTTT
TRBV5-1	many	13	NA	TRBJ2-7	CASSLVNSYEQYF	TGCGCCAGCAGCTTGGTCAATTCCTACGAGCAGTACTTC
TRBV19	many	14	NA	TRBJ2-1	CASSIAHLDSEQFF	TGTGCCAGTAGTATAGCTCATCTAGATTCTGAGCAGTTCTTC
TRBV5-1	many	14	NA	TRBJ2-2	CASKENSQNGELFF	TGCGCCAGCAAGGAGAATAGCCAAAACGGGGAGCTGTTTTTT
TRBV20-1	many	14	NA	TRBJ2-1	CSAASPRQDAGQFF	TGCAGTGCTGCTTCTCCGCGGCAGGACGCCGGGCAGTTCTTC
TRBV9	many	15	NA	TRBJ1-2	CASSPRDTPNYGYTF	TGTGCCAGCAGCCCACGGGACACCCCTAACTATGGCTACACCTTC
TRBV20-1	many	15	TRBD2	TRBJ2-7	CSARDTSGSEYEQYF	TGCAGTGCTAGAGATACTAGCGGGAGTGAGTACGAGCAGTACTTC
TRBV5-1	many	16	TRBD2	TRBJ2-4	CASSLIAGGQGNIQYF	TGCGCCAGCAGCCTGATAGCGGGGGGGCAAGGAAACATTCAGTACTTC
TRBV6-1	many	13	TRBD2	TRBJ2-1	CASGRGANNEQFF	TGTGCCAGCGGGCGGGGGGCTAACAATGAGCAGTTCTTC
TRBV5-6	NA	16	NA	TRBJ1-1	CASSLRGAGLITEAFF	TGTGCCAGCAGCTTAAGAGGGGCCGGGTTAATCACTGAAGCTTTCTTT
TRBV27	many	12	NA	TRBJ1-6	CASSTLNSPLHF	TGTGCCAGCAGTACGTTGAATTCACCCCTCCACTTT
TRBV12-3/TRBV12-4	many	13	NA	TRBJ1-4	CASSRDDNEKLFF	TGTGCCAGCAGCCGGGACGATAATGAAAAACTGTTTTTT
TRBV7-3	NA	14	NA	TRBJ2-3	CASSSGMGTDTQYF	TGTGCCAGCAGCTCAGGGATGGGCACAGATACGCAGTATTTT
TRBV6-2/TRBV6-3	many	13	TRBD1	TRBJ2-1	CASRRQGVSEQFF	TGTGCCAGCAGGAGACAGGGGGTAAGCGAGCAGTTCTTC
TRBV7-9	many	16	TRBD1	TRBJ1-1	CASSWTGIGSDTEAFF	TGTGCCAGCAGCTGGACAGGGATTGGTTCGGACACTGAAGCTTTCTTT
TRBV20-1	many	15	TRBD2	TRBJ2-1	CSARDIGGGDNEQFF	TGCAGTGCTAGAGATATAGGCGGGGGGGACAATGAGCAGTTCTTC
TRBV10-3	many	15	TRBD2	TRBJ2-1	CAISPGGDPYNEQFF	TGTGCCATCAGCCCCGGGGGGGACCCCTACAATGAGCAGTTCTTC
TRBV6-6	many	16	TRBD1	TRBJ2-1	CASSSLRDPRGNEQFF	TGTGCCAGCAGTTCCCTCCGGGACCCCAGGGGGAATGAGCAGTTCTTC
TRBV7-2	few	16	NA	TRBJ2-2	CASSLGLGTNTGELFF	TGTGCCAGCAGCTTAGGGTTAGGTACTAACACCGGGGAGCTGTTTTTT
TRBV10-3	many	16	NA	TRBJ1-2	CAISPGEGKRDYGYTF	TGTGCCATCAGCCCCGGGGAGGGGAAGCGGGACTATGGCTACACCTTC
TRBV2	many	13	TRBD2	TRBJ2-3	CAIGRGFTDTQYF	TGTGCCATAGGGCGGGGGTTCACAGATACGCAGTATTTT
TRBV5-1	many	15	NA	TRBJ2-1	CASSSGAGSYNEQFF	TGCGCCAGCAGCTCGGGGGCCGGATCCTACAATGAGCAGTTCTTC
TRBV6-6	many	15	NA	TRBJ2-6	CASRQVASGANVLTF	TGTGCCAGCAGACAGGTAGCAAGTGGGGCCAACGTCCTGACTTTC
TRBV10-1	many	15	NA	TRBJ1-1	CASSLGGGPNTEAFF	TGCGCCAGCAGCCTCGGGGGGGGACCGAACACTGAAGCTTTCTTT
TRBV5-1	many	14	NA	TRBJ1-1	CASSLGQSGTEAFF	TGCGCCAGCAGCTTAGGACAGTCCGGCACTGAAGCTTTCTTT
TRBV20-1	many	17	TRBD1	TRBJ1-6	CSASSRLGQGNNSPLHF	TGCAGTGCTAGCTCCCGCCTAGGACAGGGGAATAATTCACCCCTCCACTTT
TRBV20-1	many	12	NA	TRBJ1-1	CSLLGENTEAFF	TGCAGTCTATTGGGGGAGAACACTGAAGCTTTCTTT
TRBV27	NA	13	NA	TRBJ2-6	CASSLFGAKVLTF	TGTGCCAGCAGTTTATTTGGGGCCAAAGTCCTGACTTTC